The 14 T cell receptor beta chains reported below all come from one sample, sequenced in a study of response to subunit inactivated influenza vaccine. One entry per CDR3 protein, called by TCRdb with MiXCR from the RT-PCR reads. Among hundreds of thousands of distinct CDR3 sequences listed, approximately 16% were seen once. Sequenced material: CD4+ T cells sorted from PBMCs, taken less than 30 months after vaccination. The receptor source for this set is a man aged 50-75 years who received an inactivated influenza vaccine.

CDR3 nucleotide sequence: TGCGCCAGCAGCTTGGGTGATTTAGGCTACACCTTC. Translating gives CASSLGDLGYTF. The genes are TRBV5-1 and TRBJ1-2; unclear D gene. Germline V gene sequence: CDR1 SGHRS, CDR2 YFSETQ. Trimming cost V 0 bases and J 8 bases, with 8 bases left between them. This CDR3 contains 12 residues.

This clonotype was seen only a few times. The gene calls are TRBV12-3 or TRBV12-4 and TRBJ2-5, with a possible D match to TRBD2 (5 bases). Between the trimmed V and J ends, which lost 2 bases and 5 bases, there was a span of 12 bases. This CDR3 is 14 amino acids long. The CDR3 spells CASSLSLPGETQYF. The CDR3 region has the DNA TGTGCCAGCAGTTTATCCCTCCCGGGGGAGACCCAGTACTTC.

This sequence joins TRBV12-3 or TRBV12-4 and TRBJ2-2, with 7 bases that match TRBD1. V was clipped by 1 base and J by 2 bases; unmatched bases: 7. The CDR3 consists of 17 residues. This chain's CDR3 is CASSLGRGFFNTGELFF. Here the CDR3 DNA reads TGTGCCAGCAGTTTAGGCAGGGGGTTTTTCAACACCGGGGAGCTGTTTTTT.

The J gene is TRBJ2-1, the V gene TRBV5-3, with 10 bases matching TRBD2. TRBV5-3 is treated as an ORF (open reading frame) with a function not yet certain. Trimming cost V 8 bases and J 9 bases; bases outside gene matches: 20. This CDR3 has 17 amino acids. The CDR3 sequence: CASFLGGRASGGSEQFF. The DNA of the CDR3 is TGTGCCAGTTTTCTCGGGGGCAGGGCTAGCGGGGGAAGTGAGCAGTTCTTC.

This chain connects TRBV5-1 to TRBJ2-7; D assignment may be TRBD1 or TRBD2 (5 bases each). Germline CDR1 reads SGHRS; CDR2 reads YFSETQ. V was cut by 4 bases and J by 2 bases, with 13 bases left in between. There are 14 residues in the CDR3. CDR3 sequence: CASSTGTVPYEQYF. In DNA, the CDR3 is TGCGCCAGCAGCACCGGGACGGTACCCTACGAGCAGTACTTC.

The chain carries TRBV6-1 and TRBJ1-2; TRBD1 matches at 9 bases. J gave up 7 bases and V 8 bases, and 11 bases lay outside the gene matches. The V gene's germline CDR1 is MNHNS and CDR2 SASEGT. The CDR3 contains 14 residues. The CDR3 sequence is CASGPTGGLAGYTF. The CDR3, as DNA: TGTGCCAGCGGACCGACAGGGGGTTTAGCTGGCTACACCTTC.

This clonotype has more than one count but fewer than ten. The chain links TRBV25-1 to TRBJ2-2; TRBD2 matches at 10 bases. In germline, CDR1 is MGHDK, CDR2 SYGVNS. V lost 4 bases and J lost 1; bases outside the gene matches: 0. This CDR3 comprises 15 residues. Here the CDR3 reads CASSGTSGNTGELFF. In nucleotides, the CDR3 is TGTGCCAGCAGTGGGACTAGCGGGAACACCGGGGAGCTGTTTTTT.

The table lists this clonotype with a few counts. V usage is TRBV3-1 and J usage is TRBJ2-5; TRBD1 matches 8 bases. Looked up from germline, CDR1 is LGHDT and CDR2 is YNNKEL (reference sequence). The CDR3 loop spans 14 amino acids. Trimming removed 2 bases from V and 5 bases from J; junction bases left unmatched: 4. CDR3 sequence reads: CASSQQGAQETQYF. Written as DNA, the CDR3 is TGTGCCAGCAGCCAACAGGGGGCACAGGAGACCCAGTACTTC.

The chain joins TRBV9 to TRBJ2-1; D may be TRBD1 or TRBD2 (7 bases each). Trimming took 3 bases from V and 2 from J, leaving 15 bases between them. The CDR3 spans 16 residues. Per germline, CDR1 SGDLS and CDR2 YYNGEE. CDR3 nucleotide sequence: TGTGCCAGCAGCGGGGGAGGGACAGTCACCTACAATGAGCAGTTCTTC. Protein: CASSGGGTVTYNEQFF. Combining the CDR3 with reference TRBV9 and TRBJ2-1 gives the whole variable domain DSGVTQTPKHLITATGQRVTLRCSPRSGDLSVYWYQQSLDQGLQFLIQYYNGEERAKGNILERFSAQQFPDLHSELNLSSLELGDSALYFCASSGGGTVTYNEQFFGPGTRLTVL.

This clonotype occurred a few times. The chain uses TRBV20-1 and TRBJ2-5, with unresolved D. The CDR3 extends over 11 amino acids. Germline V CDR1 and CDR2: DFQATT, SNEGSKA (reference sequence). Trimming pared 6 bases from V and 5 bases from J, leaving 10 bases between. CDR3 nucleotides: TGCAGTGCAGACGTTAAGGAGACCCAGTACTTC. Its protein product is CSADVKETQYF.

This clonotype showed up just a few times. The rearrangement uses TRBV11-2 and TRBJ1-1; D is unclear. Germline V gene sequence: CDR1 SGHAT, CDR2 FQNNGV. CDR3 size: 13 residues. The ends were cut back, 2 bases at V and 1 base at J, with 5 bases in the middle. The CDR3 spells CASSLRPNTEAFF. The CDR3 region has the DNA TGTGCCAGCAGCTTAAGACCGAACACTGAAGCTTTCTTT.

This clonotype was seen more than once but under ten times. A much larger clone sits a single nucleotide away, making a read error possible. The V gene is TRBV6-2 or TRBV6-3, the J gene TRBJ2-7; the D is unclear. The CDR3 sequence is 13 residues long. The ends were cut back, 8 bases at V and 2 bases at J, with 13 bases in the middle. Per germline, CDR1 MNHEY and CDR2 SVGEGT. CDR3: CASGKDVTYEQYF. The CDR3 bases are TGTGCCAGCGGTAAAGACGTAACCTACGAGCAGTACTTC.

This clonotype was detected ten times or more. This sequence joins TRBV20-1 and TRBJ2-1; 8 positions match TRBD2. Germline-derived CDR1 and CDR2 are DFQATT and SNEGSKA (reference sequence). V gave up 0 bases and J gave up 8 bases; unmatched junction bases: 15. The CDR3 runs to 17 residues. CDR3 coding DNA: TGCAGTGCTAGAGATAGGGGGTTTAGCGGGGTCATGGATGAGCAGTTCTTC. It specifies CSARDRGFSGVMDEQFF.

This clonotype was observed once. The V gene is TRBV7-2, the J gene TRBJ2-5; D is possibly TRBD2 (5 bases). The germline gives CDR1 SGHTA, CDR2 FQGNSA. CDR3 length: 12 amino acids. V was pared by 10 bases and J by 8 bases, with 17 bases between. CDR3 amino acids: CATRLDLSTQYF. The CDR3 DNA reads as TGTGCCACCCGGCTGGACTTGAGCACCCAGTACTTC.